One sample yielded the 30 T cell receptor beta chains listed below, sequenced in a study of shared clonotypes between healthy human individuals (TCRdb year 2020). The library came from the immunoSEQ multiplex PCR assay. This immuneACCESS table, as held by TCRdb, lists in-frame sequences with V and J called but not all clones. Of the missing ones, under half trace to an unresolved V gene in checked studies; the others have no known cause. Counted in this sample were roughly 1,000,000 clones; 70% to 80% of them appeared once. The top ten hold approximately 0.56% of the sample. Sequenced: memory CD4+ T cells from PBMCs. The cell subset or site label here, explained by the study, means: CD45RA-negative fraction. The receptors were gathered from a man between 18 and 29 years old in good health. Some clones in this sample may be carry-over from other donors' samples.

The chain employs TRBV9 and TRBJ2-3, with D possibly called TRBD1 or TRBD2 (6 bases each). Germline V gene data show CDR1 as SGDLS and CDR2 as YYNGEE. The V end lost 0 bases, the J end lost 2 bases, and 16 bases lay between the germline ends. The CDR3 is made up of 17 amino acids. CDR3 DNA sequence: TGTGCCAGCAGCGTAGAAGGGGGGAGCGCCGCCACAGATACGCAGTATTTT. It yields the protein CASSVEGGSAATDTQYF.

This clone appeared a few times. The chain uses TRBV7-2 and TRBJ2-7; D not certain. The germline V gene encodes CDR1 SGHTA and CDR2 FQGNSA. V was clipped by 1 base and J by 3 bases, with 10 bases between them. This CDR3 has 14 amino acids. In DNA, the CDR3 is TGTGCCAGCAGCTTAGAGGGCCACAGCTACGAGCAGTACTTC. Protein product: CASSLEGHSYEQYF.

The genes are TRBV28 and TRBJ1-1; 8 bases line up with TRBD1. The germline CDR1 and CDR2 sequences are MDHEN and SYDVKM. CDR3 size: 16 residues. V dropped 8 bases and J dropped 1; count of bases not matched to a gene: 12. The CDR3 region has the DNA TGTGCCAGCGGGATAAGGCCCGGGACAGGGAACACTGAAGCTTTCTTT. This codes for CASGIRPGTGNTEAFF.

The V and J genes are TRBV5-8 and TRBJ2-7; D remains unclear. Trimming cost V 6 bases and J 5 bases, with 15 bases left between them. This CDR3 has 13 amino acids. Germline V gene data show CDR1 as SGHTS and CDR2 as YDEGEE. CDR3 sequence: CASMMSWANEQYF. CDR3 in DNA: TGTGCCAGCATGATGAGCTGGGCGAACGAGCAGTACTTC.

This clone was recorded a few times. The chain joins TRBV28 to TRBJ1-6; TRBD1 agrees at 9 bases. The germline V gene encodes CDR1 MDHEN and CDR2 SYDVKM. This CDR3 has 19 residues. Trimming took 10 bases from V and 3 from J; bases not matched to a gene: 19. The CDR3 bases are TGTGCCATCGAGGTCCCGGGACAGGGTTTTCAGGTCTATAATTCACCCCTCCACTTT. Its translation is CAIEVPGQGFQVYNSPLHF. The full variable domain, in which reference TRBV28 and TRBJ1-6 provide the parts outside the CDR3, is DVKVTQSSRYLVKRTGEKVFLECVQDMDHENMFWYRQDPGLGLRLIYFSYDVKMKEKGDIPEGYSVSREKKERFSLILESASTNQTSMYLCAIEVPGQGFQVYNSPLHFGNGTRLTVT.

This clone was counted between two and nine times. The CDR3: CASSLRSNQPQHF. In nucleotides, the CDR3 is TGTGCCAGCAGTTTAAGGAGCAATCAGCCCCAGCATTTT. The V call is TRBV28, the J call TRBJ1-5, with D uncertain. Per germline, CDR1 MDHEN and CDR2 SYDVKM. The CDR3 length is 13 residues. Trimming removed 2 bases from V and 1 base from J, with 3 bases in between.

The chain joins TRBV28 to TRBJ1-5; D not resolved. In germline, CDR1 is MDHEN, CDR2 SYDVKM. This CDR3 is 14 amino acids long. Trimming pared 2 bases from V and 7 bases from J, leaving 12 bases between. CDR3 in amino acids: CASSLTQKAQPQHF. The CDR3 region has the DNA TGTGCCAGCAGTTTAACCCAAAAGGCACAGCCCCAGCATTTT.

Here the CDR3 DNA reads TGTGCGTCGGGGGTGGAGACCCAGTACTTC. This encodes CASGVETQYF. The V call is TRBV7-2, the J call TRBJ2-5; a possible D gene is TRBD2 (6 bases). This CDR3 contains 10 residues. In germline, CDR1 is SGHTA, CDR2 FQGNSA.

This rearrangement joins TRBV5-6 to TRBJ1-1; D not certain. Trimming left V 0 bases short and J 0 bases short, with 9 bases between. CDR3 length equals 15 residues. Germline CDR1 SGHDT, CDR2 YYEEEE. The CDR3 spells CASSLGQTMNTEAFF. CDR3 bases: TGTGCCAGCAGCTTGGGACAAACAATGAACACTGAAGCTTTCTTT.

Only a few counts were recorded for this clone. V is TRBV4-2 and J is TRBJ2-2; D remains ambiguous. The CDR3 is made up of 14 amino acids. The V gene's germline CDR1 is LGHNA and CDR2 YNFKEQ. V was trimmed by 1 base and J by 7 bases, leaving 10 bases between them. CDR3: CASSQGPGHGELFF. The CDR3 DNA reads TGTGCCAGCAGCCAAGGTCCCGGGCACGGGGAGCTGTTTTTT.

This clone was picked up many times. V gene TRBV7-9 combines with J gene TRBJ2-5; D gene ambiguous. Germline values: CDR1 SEHNR, CDR2 FQNEAQ (reference sequence). There are 13 residues in the CDR3. Trimming left V 6 bases short and J 4 bases short, with 12 bases between. The CDR3 region has the DNA TGTGCCAGCAGGTTGGCGGAAGGAGAGACCCAGTACTTC. Translating it yields CASRLAEGETQYF.

The J gene is TRBJ2-5, the V gene TRBV5-1; possibly TRBD2 for D (6 bases). The CDR3 sequence is 14 residues long. The V and J ends lost 0 bases and 5 bases respectively, with 11 bases between them. Per germline, CDR1 SGHRS and CDR2 YFSETQ. The CDR3 sequence is CASSLDSGGETQYF. CDR3 coding DNA: TGCGCCAGCAGCTTGGACTCCGGAGGGGAGACCCAGTACTTC. Full variable domain (rest looked up from reference TRBV5-1 and TRBJ2-5): KAGVTQTPRYLIKTRGQQVTLSCSPISGHRSVSWYQQTPGQGLQFLFEYFSETQRNKGNFPGRFSGRQFSNSRSEMNVSTLELGDSALYLCASSLDSGGETQYFGPGTRLLVL.

In this sample, this clone turned up many times. The chain has TRBV11-2 and TRBJ2-1, with TRBD2 matching 12 bases. Germline values: CDR1 SGHAT, CDR2 FQNNGV. J gave up 4 bases and V 7 bases, and 5 bases lay outside the gene matches. CDR3 size: 15 residues. CDR3 nucleotide sequence: TGTGCCAGCACGGCCGGGACTAGCGGGTACAATGAGCAGTTCTTC. It translates to CASTAGTSGYNEQFF.

The rearrangement uses TRBV5-1 and TRBJ1-1; unclear D gene. The CDR3 runs to 14 residues. With 6 bases removed from V and 0 bases from J, the gap between germline ends came to 12 bases. Germline V lookup: CDR1 SGHRS, CDR2 YFSETQ. CDR3 coding DNA: TGCGCCAGCACGCTGAACGGATTGAACACTGAAGCTTTCTTT. Its protein product is CASTLNGLNTEAFF.

Points on this clone: Other nucleotide sequences in the sample specify the same CDR3. The J gene is TRBJ2-7, the V gene TRBV18; D perhaps matches TRBD1 (5 bases). Trimming stripped 2 bases from V and 6 bases from J, with 11 bases between. Germline V CDR1 and CDR2: KGHSH, LQKENI. This CDR3 comprises 13 residues. The CDR3 here is CASSPSAGREQYF. In DNA form, the CDR3 reads TGTGCCAGCTCACCATCGGCAGGGCGCGAGCAGTACTTC.

This clone has more than one count but fewer than ten. V is TRBV19 and J is TRBJ2-2, with D possibly being TRBD2 (6 bases). V was cut by 8 bases and J by 5 bases, with 15 bases left in between. There are 14 residues in the CDR3. CDR1 is LNHDA, CDR2 SQIVND, per germline (reference sequence). CDR3 sequence (DNA): TGTGCCAGTCGCGGCGGCGGGGCGACCGGGGAGCTGTTTTTT. Translated: CASRGGGATGELFF.

CDR3 nucleotides: TGCGCCAGCAGCCAAGGCCGAGGGGGCTCGATCCCCAATGAGCAGTTCTTC. Amino acid sequence: CASSQGRGGSIPNEQFF. The chain uses TRBV4-1 and TRBJ2-1; 7 positions match TRBD1. The CDR3 spans 17 residues. Germline V lookup: CDR1 MGHRA, CDR2 YSYEKL. V shed 1 base, J shed 6 bases, and the junction held 12 bases outside the gene matches.

The rearrangement uses TRBV6-4 and TRBJ1-2; D is uncertain. This CDR3 region has 15 residues. Trimming cost V 5 bases and J 0 bases, with 13 bases left between them. Germline CDR1 MRHNA, CDR2 SNTAGT. The CDR3 is CASSKEPGSNYGYTF. Written as DNA, the CDR3 is TGTGCCAGCAGTAAGGAACCCGGGTCTAACTATGGCTACACCTTC.

In regard to this clone: It is unclear where the CDR3 begins or ends on the DNA, so no DNA is shown, and the CDR3 is as TCRdb lists it. The chain employs TRBV21-1 and TRBJ1-5. TRBV21-1 is classified as a pseudogene. Inclusive of both ends, the CDR3 amounts to 15 amino acids. CDR3 amino acids: CASSKVGGGNQPQHF.

This chain connects TRBV7-2 to TRBJ2-1; 10 positions match TRBD2. The CDR3 runs to 12 residues. Trimming removed 4 bases from V and 12 bases from J; junction bases left unmatched: 3. The germline gives CDR1 SGHTA, CDR2 FQGNSA. CDR3 sequence: CASSSGLAAQFF. CDR3 DNA: TGTGCCAGCAGCTCCGGACTAGCGGCGCAGTTCTTC.

This clone was counted a few times. The rearrangement links TRBV6-1 to TRBJ1-2; D gene uncertain. This CDR3 has 16 residues. Trimming stripped 3 bases from V and 4 bases from J, with 18 bases between. In germline, CDR1 is MNHNS, CDR2 SASEGT. CDR3 region: CASSESWVLIPYGYTF. For the CDR3, the DNA is TGTGCCAGCAGTGAGTCTTGGGTTTTGATTCCCTATGGCTACACCTTC.

This clone has a single count. The chain joins TRBV7-9 to TRBJ1-2; TRBD1 is a possible D gene (6 bases). Germline V gene data show CDR1 as SEHNR and CDR2 as FQNEAQ (reference sequence). The CDR3 covers 16 residues. V lost 1 base, J lost 7 bases, and 19 bases lay in between. The CDR3 nucleotides are TGTGCCAGCAGCTTAGAGGTCCCGAGCAGGGGCCCTGGCTACACCTTC. It translates to CASSLEVPSRGPGYTF.

V gene TRBV28 combines with J gene TRBJ2-5; D is undetermined. The CDR3 extends over 12 amino acids. The germline gives CDR1 MDHEN, CDR2 SYDVKM. V was trimmed by 3 bases and J by 6 bases, leaving 8 bases between them. The CDR3 loop is CASSFEGQTQYF. The CDR3 DNA sequence: TGTGCCAGCAGTTTCGAAGGGCAGACCCAGTACTTC. Full variable domain (missing parts from reference TRBV28 and TRBJ2-5): DVKVTQSSRYLVKRTGEKVFLECVQDMDHENMFWYRQDPGLGLRLIYFSYDVKMKEKGDIPEGYSVSREKKERFSLILESASTNQTSMYLCASSFEGQTQYFGPGTRLLVL.

The V and J genes are TRBV6-1 and TRBJ1-5; the D is unclear. The CDR3 is 11 residues long. From germline, CDR1 is MNHNS and CDR2 SASEGT. The V end lost 7 bases, the J end lost 5 bases, and 6 bases lay between the germline ends. In DNA, the CDR3 is TGTGCCAGCACCAGTGATCAGCCCCAGCATTTT. Translated, it gives CASTSDQPQHF.

Written as DNA, the CDR3 is TGTGCCAGCTCACCACCGGCTAGCGAGAACACCGGGGAGCTGTTTTTT. Its protein is CASSPPASENTGELFF. The chain employs TRBV18 and TRBJ2-2; a possible D gene is TRBD2 (6 bases). Trimming took 0 bases from V and 1 from J, leaving 9 bases between them. Germline V gives CDR1 KGHSH, CDR2 LQKENI. There are 16 residues in the CDR3.

V usage is TRBV4-1 and J usage is TRBJ2-3; D gene unclear. The length of the CDR3 is 15 residues. Germline CDR1 is MGHRA and CDR2 is YSYEKL. The V gene lost 0 bases and the J gene lost 0 bases, with 7 bases spanning the gap. The DNA for the CDR3 is TGCGCCAGCAGCCAAGAGCAGACTAGCACAGATACGCAGTATTTT. Protein sequence: CASSQEQTSTDTQYF.

The chain joins TRBV29-1 to TRBJ1-1, with D perhaps matching TRBD1 (6 bases). The germline V gene has CDR1 SQVTM and CDR2 ANQGSEA. V lost 4 bases to trimming and J lost 3 bases, with 18 bases between them. CDR3 length: 15 residues. CDR3 residues: CSVAPSAGADTEAFF. The DNA of the CDR3 is TGCAGCGTTGCCCCCTCGGCGGGGGCAGACACTGAAGCTTTCTTT.

This clone was found many times. The chain is built from TRBV4-3 and TRBJ1-2, with TRBD1 matching 10 bases. This CDR3 comprises 18 residues. The V gene's germline CDR1 is LGHNA and CDR2 YSLEER. V lost 0 bases to trimming and J lost 8 bases; unmatched junction nucleotides: 15. The CDR3 DNA reads as TGCGCCAGCAGCCAAGATTTGTGGGCCGGGACAGGGGAAAAAGGCTACACCTTC. Translated, it gives CASSQDLWAGTGEKGYTF.

This clone has more than one count but fewer than ten. J is TRBJ1-5 and V is TRBV2, with unresolved D. Germline lookup yields CDR1 SNHLY and CDR2 FYNNEI. The CDR3 sequence is 13 residues long. V dropped 6 bases and J dropped 5 bases, with 11 bases sitting between them. CDR3 region: CASRAGLHQPQHF. The CDR3 bases are TGTGCCAGCAGGGCCGGGCTCCATCAGCCCCAGCATTTT.

The chain combines TRBV28 with TRBJ1-4, with 9 bases identical to TRBD1. Trimming at V came to 10 bases and at J to 7 bases, leaving 7 bases not matched to a gene. The CDR3 spans 13 residues. CDR1 is MDHEN, CDR2 SYDVKM, per germline. CDR3 sequence reads: CAITGTGLEKLFF. CDR3 bases: TGTGCCATTACCGGGACAGGGCTTGAAAAACTGTTTTTT.